What follows are 13 T cell receptor beta chains derived from one specimen sequenced in a study of blood T cell repertoires in COVID-19. Assay used: immunoSEQ multiplex PCR; TCRdb lists only in-frame clones, some missing. The sample holds 200,000 to 250,000 clones, roughly four fifths seen once. The specimen sequenced was peripheral blood. The source of these receptors is a woman under 40 who had recovered from COVID-19.

The chain couples TRBV3-1 (or the pseudogene TRBV3-2) to TRBJ2-7; D call uncertain. Germline V gene data show CDR1 as LGHDT and CDR2 as YNNKEL (reference sequence). The V end lost 1 base, the J end lost 0 bases, and 13 bases lay between the germline ends. The CDR3 consists of 16 residues. The chain's CDR3 is CASSQGLPSPSYEQYF. CDR3 coding DNA: TGTGCCAGCAGCCAAGGTCTCCCGAGCCCCTCCTACGAGCAGTACTTC.

At least ten counts were recorded for this clone. The CDR3 DNA is TGTGCCAGCAGCCCCTCCCCAGGGGTAGCGTCTCCCAGCGAGCAGTACTTC. Translation: CASSPSPGVASPSEQYF. V is TRBV7-6 and J is TRBJ2-7; D perhaps matches TRBD1 (6 bases). Germline V gives CDR1 SGHVS, CDR2 FNYEAQ. The V end lost 5 bases, the J end lost 6 bases, and 26 bases lay between the germline ends. The CDR3 contains 17 residues.

V usage is TRBV27 and J usage is TRBJ1-4; 8 nucleotides line up with TRBD1. The V gene end was trimmed by 0 bases and the J gene end by 8 bases; junction bases not matched to a gene: 5. Germline V gene lookup returns CDR1 MNHEY and CDR2 SMNVEV (reference sequence). CDR3 length: 15 amino acids. Here the CDR3 reads CASSLSSRGREKLFF. The CDR3 nucleotides are TGTGCCAGCAGTTTATCCAGCAGGGGGCGAGAAAAACTGTTTTTT.

The chain employs TRBV24-1 and TRBJ2-1; 10 nucleotides agree with TRBD2. The CDR3 is 15 residues long. Trimming at V came to 12 bases and at J to 4 bases, leaving 11 bases not matched to a gene. Germline V gene sequence: CDR1 KGHDR, CDR2 SFDVKD. In DNA, the CDR3 is TGTGCCTCATCTAATGGACTAGCGGAGTACAATGAGCAGTTCTTC. Translated: CASSNGLAEYNEQFF.

The genes are TRBV5-1 and TRBJ1-6; 8 nucleotides agree with TRBD1. Per germline, CDR1 SGHRS and CDR2 YFSETQ. CDR3 length: 14 amino acids. The V segment lost 3 bases and the J segment 7 bases; nucleotides outside the gene matches: 3. The CDR3 sequence is CASSYGQGNSPLHF. CDR3 sequence (DNA): TGCGCCAGCAGCTACGGACAGGGAAATTCACCCCTCCACTTT.

CDR3 in amino acids: CASSPRLAGEGEQYF. CDR3 nucleotides: TGTGCCAGTAGCCCCAGATTAGCGGGAGAAGGCGAGCAGTACTTC. The V gene is TRBV19, the J gene TRBJ2-7; 9 bases are a match to TRBD2. Looked up from germline, CDR1 is LNHDA and CDR2 is SQIVND (reference sequence). V trimming: 6 bases; J trimming: 6 bases; junction bases outside the gene matches: 12. The CDR3 covers 15 residues.

V gene TRBV7-9 combines with J gene TRBJ1-2; 8 bases are shared with TRBD1. The CDR3 consists of 15 residues. With V trimmed by 5 bases and J by 6 bases, 11 bases remained unmatched. The V gene's germline CDR1 is SEHNR and CDR2 FQNEAQ (reference sequence). CDR3 loop: CASSRLKDREDGYTF. CDR3 bases: TGTGCCAGCAGCCGCCTTAAGGACAGGGAAGATGGCTACACCTTC.

The rearrangement joins TRBV27 to TRBJ1-4; 8 bases are a match to TRBD1. Germline V CDR1 and CDR2: MNHEY, SMNVEV (reference sequence). The CDR3 totals 19 residues. The ends lost 5 bases at V and 7 bases at J; junction bases unmatched: 21. CDR3 sequence: CASSVERTGRHESGEKLFF. DNA for the CDR3: TGTGCCAGCAGTGTAGAAAGGACAGGGAGGCACGAATCGGGTGAAAAACTGTTTTTT. The variable domain in full, with the rest retrieved from reference TRBV27 and TRBJ1-4, is EAQVTQNPRYLITVTGKKLTVTCSQNMNHEYMSWYRQDPGLGLRQIYYSMNVEVTDKGDVPEGYKVSRKEKRNFPLILESPSPNQTSLYFCASSVERTGRHESGEKLFFGSGTQLSVL.

The count of this clone is one. V is TRBV12-3 or TRBV12-4 and J is TRBJ2-7; 8 bases fit TRBD1. This CDR3 comprises 13 residues. V gave up 5 bases and J gave up 2 bases; unmatched junction bases: 2. DNA of the CDR3: TGTGCCAGCAGTCAGGACAGGGCCTACGAGCAGTACTTC. This gives the protein CASSQDRAYEQYF.

As regards this clone: Other DNA sequences of this sample code for an identical CDR3. The chain has TRBV19 and TRBJ1-6, with D uncertain. This CDR3 is 12 amino acids long. CDR1 and CDR2 (germline): LNHDA, SQIVND (reference sequence). Trimming removed 1 base at V and 10 bases at J, with 5 bases between. Here the CDR3 reads CASSIGGSPLHF. The CDR3, as DNA: TGTGCCAGTAGTATAGGCGGATCACCCCTCCACTTT.

Note on this clone: The same CDR3 arises from other DNA sequences in this sample as well. This chain uses TRBV5-1 with TRBJ1-5, with TRBD1 identical over 7 bases. Per the germline V gene, CDR1 is SGHRS and CDR2 is YFSETQ. CDR3 size: 14 residues. J lost 7 bases, V lost 0 bases, and 4 bases had no gene match. The CDR3 loop reads CASSLGGGGQPQHF. Written as DNA, the CDR3 is TGCGCCAGCAGCTTGGGAGGGGGCGGGCAGCCCCAGCATTTT.

The rearrangement joins TRBV3-1 (or the pseudogene TRBV3-2) to TRBJ1-1; D is possibly TRBD1 (5 bases). Per germline, CDR1 LGHDT and CDR2 YNNKEL (reference sequence). Trimming took 1 base from V and 1 from J, leaving 10 bases between them. CDR3 length equals 15 residues. This CDR3 is CASSQGPDRNTEAFF. As DNA, the CDR3 is TGTGCCAGCAGCCAAGGCCCCGACAGGAACACTGAAGCTTTCTTT.

This sequence joins TRBV27 and TRBJ2-1; TRBD1 agrees at 7 bases. The length of the CDR3 is 16 residues. V trimming: 5 bases; J trimming: 0 bases; junction bases outside the gene matches: 7. Germline-derived CDR1 and CDR2 are MNHEY and SMNVEV (reference sequence). The CDR3 sequence is CASSPYPGGSYNEQFF. CDR3 bases: TGTGCCAGCAGTCCGTACCCAGGGGGCTCCTACAATGAGCAGTTCTTC.